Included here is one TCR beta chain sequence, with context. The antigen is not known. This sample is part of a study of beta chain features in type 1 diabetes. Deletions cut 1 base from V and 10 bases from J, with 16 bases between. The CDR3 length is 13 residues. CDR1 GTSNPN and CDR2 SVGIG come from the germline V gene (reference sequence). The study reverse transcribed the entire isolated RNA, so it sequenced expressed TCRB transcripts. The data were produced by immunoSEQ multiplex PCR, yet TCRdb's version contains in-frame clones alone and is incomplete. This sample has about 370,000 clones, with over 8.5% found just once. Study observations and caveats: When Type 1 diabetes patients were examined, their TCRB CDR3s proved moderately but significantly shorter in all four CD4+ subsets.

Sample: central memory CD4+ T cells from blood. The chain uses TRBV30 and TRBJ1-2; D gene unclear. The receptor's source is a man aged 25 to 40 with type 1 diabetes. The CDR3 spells CAWSALIASPYTF. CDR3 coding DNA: TGTGCCTGGAGTGCCCTCATCGCATCCCCCTACACCTTC.